Detailed here is one T cell receptor beta chain. Germline assignment: CDR1 SGHRS and CDR2 YFSETQ. CDR3 length: 16 amino acids. Trimming took 0 bases from V and 5 from J, leaving 17 bases between them. This sample was taken from a study of shared clonotypes between healthy human individuals. Study-wide background: The cohort had two women and a few men, ages 18 to 49.

Each donor was a Caucasian adult residing in Nashville, Tennessee. At the deep level, the assay was run. Under the authors' procedure: From ImmunoSEQ came sequences covering only the junction and carrying no quality scores, so filtering differed. Generated by immunoSEQ multiplex PCR, the TCRdb table keeps only in-frame clones and is missing some. That table supplies the V and J calls and clone size; D and trimming were determined from the DNA. The sample comprises fewer than 650,000 clones, 76% of which are singletons, and over 10% rests with the top ten. The TCR comes from a woman in her thirties or forties in good health. Some clones in this sample may be carry-over from other donors' samples. Sequenced material: PBMCs. The chain recombines TRBV5-1 with TRBJ2-5; weak D call: TRBD2 (6 bases). CDR3 bases: TGCGCCAGCAGCTTGGCCCTATTAGCGGAGGGGGAGACCCAGTACTTC. This sequence encodes CASSLALLAEGETQYF.